These T cell receptor beta chains were read from a single sample in a study of CD8 T cells in Susac syndrome. MiXCR, run by TCRdb on the immunoSEQ multiplex PCR reads, gives a single entry per CDR3 protein. The table includes about 210,000 distinct CDR3 sequences, around 96% detected once. Specimen: CD4+ T cells from PBMCs. All receptors derive from a human donor with multiple sclerosis. Each CDR3 is given with its conserved first and last residue. D genes are given only for firm matches. Only part of the rows carry a size: once, few, many, or a class if the clone is expanded.

D gene	clone size	CDR3 length	V gene	J gene	CDR3 protein	CDR3 DNA
TRBD1	few	12	TRBV29-1	TRBJ2-7	CSVGQGDYEQYF	TGCAGCGTGGGACAGGGTGATTACGAGCAGTACTTC
TRBD2	once	13	TRBV25-1	TRBJ2-7	CASSAGTRGEQYF	TGTGCCAGCAGTGCGGGGACTAGGGGCGAGCAGTACTTC
-	-	14	TRBV6-1	TRBJ2-5	CASSAGTRQETQYF	TGTGCCAGCAGTGCCGGGACAAGACAAGAGACCCAGTACTTC
-	-	14	TRBV28	TRBJ1-5	CASSRDSHNQPQHF	TGTGCCAGCAGTCGAGACAGCCACAATCAGCCCCAGCATTTT
-	few	13	TRBV6-5	TRBJ1-5	CASSYGPLQPQHF	TGTGCCAGCAGTTACGGGCCGCTTCAGCCCCAGCATTTT
-	-	14	TRBV5-1	TRBJ1-6	CASSLGSENSPLHF	TGCGCCAGCAGCTTAGGCTCGGAGAATTCACCCCTCCACTTT
TRBD2	-	16	TRBV29-1	TRBJ2-7	CSVEGKDWGGIYEQYF	TGCAGCGTTGAAGGAAAGGATTGGGGAGGGATCTACGAGCAGTACTTC
-	-	18	TRBV5-1	TRBJ2-3	CASSPSGGGRRSTDTQYF	TGCGCCAGCAGCCCATCTGGAGGGGGTCGGAGGAGCACAGATACGCAGTATTTT
-	-	13	TRBV5-1	TRBJ2-7	CASSSGILPEQYF	TGCGCCAGCAGTTCTGGGATCCTTCCCGAGCAGTACTTC
TRBD1	-	12	TRBV29-1	TRBJ2-1	CSAVTGANEQFF	TGCAGCGCCGTGACAGGGGCGAATGAGCAGTTCTTC
TRBD2	-	15	TRBV7-9	TRBJ2-3	CASSSGGRGTDTQYF	TGTGCCAGCAGCAGCGGGGGCCGGGGCACAGATACGCAGTATTTT
-	once	13	TRBV20-1	TRBJ1-1	CSARQGRRLEAFF	TGCAGTGCTCGCCAAGGACGGAGGCTTGAAGCTTTCTTT
-	-	13	TRBV20-1	TRBJ1-2	CSAATGTPVRSTF	TGCAGTGCTGCGACCGGGACACCAGTAAGGTCCACCTTC
TRBD2	-	16	TRBV28	TRBJ2-7	CASSGSGLAGGGEQYF	TGTGCCAGCAGTGGCTCGGGACTAGCGGGAGGGGGGGAGCAGTACTTC
TRBD1	-	14	TRBV29-1	TRBJ2-7	CSVAGTGERYEQYF	TGCAGCGTTGCCGGGACAGGGGAACGGTACGAGCAGTACTTC
-	-	14	TRBV11-2	TRBJ2-2	CASSLEIYTGELFF	TGTGCCAGCAGCTTAGAGATATACACCGGGGAGCTGTTTTTT
-	once	13	TRBV20-1	TRBJ1-1	CSSPSLTNTEAFF	TGCAGTTCCCCTTCCCTCACGAACACTGAAGCTTTCTTT
TRBD2	-	14	TRBV12-3/TRBV12-4	TRBJ2-5	CASSLGGGAETQYF	TGTGCCAGCAGTTTAGGCGGGGGGGCCGAGACCCAGTACTTC
-	-	16	TRBV20-1	TRBJ2-5	CSARVGGTHYQETQYF	TGCAGTGCTAGAGTAGGTGGGACCCATTACCAAGAGACCCAGTACTTC
-	-	14	TRBV4-2	TRBJ1-5	CASSQEIRNQPQHF	TGTGCCAGCAGCCAAGAGATAAGGAATCAGCCCCAGCATTTT
-	-	13	TRBV29-1	TRBJ2-1	CSVGTPPNNEQFF	TGCAGCGTTGGGACTCCCCCAAACAATGAGCAGTTCTTC
TRBD1	-	13	TRBV29-1	TRBJ2-1	CSADRGYNNEQFF	TGCAGCGCTGACAGGGGGTATAACAATGAGCAGTTCTTC
-	once	13	TRBV30	TRBJ1-4	CAWSETLGGKLFF	TGTGCCTGGAGTGAAACCCTCGGAGGGAAACTGTTTTTT
TRBD1	-	14	TRBV20-1	TRBJ2-7	CSARDPQGVNEQYF	TGCAGTGCTAGAGATCCACAGGGGGTGAACGAGCAGTACTTC
-	few	12	TRBV3-1	TRBJ1-2	CASSPSDYGYTF	TGTGCCAGCAGCCCTTCGGACTATGGCTACACCTTC
TRBD1	-	15	TRBV30	TRBJ1-4	CAWSGTDRIYEKLFF	TGTGCCTGGAGTGGAACGGACAGGATCTATGAAAAACTGTTTTTT
-	-	15	TRBV14	TRBJ2-7	CASSLHPGQAYEQYF	TGTGCCAGCAGCCTTCATCCGGGGCAAGCCTACGAGCAGTACTTC
TRBD2	once	12	TRBV29-1	TRBJ2-1	CSCRGLANEQFF	TGCAGCTGCCGGGGACTAGCCAATGAGCAGTTCTTC
TRBD2	-	13	TRBV28	TRBJ2-7	CASSLGGGYEQYF	TGTGCCAGCAGTTTAGGGGGGGGCTACGAGCAGTACTTC
-	-	11	TRBV9	TRBJ1-5	CAPRSLQPQHF	TGTGCCCCGCGATCTTTGCAGCCCCAGCATTTT
-	-	14	TRBV18	TRBJ1-6	CASSPRQSNSPLHF	TGTGCCAGCTCACCTCGGCAGTCCAATTCACCCCTCCACTTT
-	-	15	TRBV20-1	TRBJ2-3	CSAPGPLIKADTQYF	TGCAGTGCGCCGGGACCCCTTATCAAGGCAGATACGCAGTATTTT
TRBD2	-	15	TRBV29-1	TRBJ2-1	CSVPVQPSGGNEQFF	TGCAGCGTGCCAGTACAGCCTAGCGGGGGGAATGAGCAGTTCTTC
-	-	15	TRBV20-1	TRBJ2-7	CSASRWGIEVGEQYF	TGCAGTGCTAGTCGCTGGGGAATTGAGGTGGGCGAGCAGTACTTC
TRBD2	-	18	TRBV7-9	TRBJ2-1	CASSLAGTSGGLWNEQFF	TGTGCCAGCAGCTTAGCCGGGACTAGCGGGGGGCTATGGAATGAGCAGTTCTTC
-	-	13	TRBV18	TRBJ1-4	CASSGGADEKLFF	TGTGCCAGCTCGGGGGGGGCTGATGAAAAACTGTTTTTT
-	-	13	TRBV5-1	TRBJ1-2	CASSLGVAYGYTF	TGCGCCAGCAGCTTGGGGGTCGCCTATGGCTACACCTTC
-	-	14	TRBV7-2	TRBJ2-2	CASSRTPNTGELFF	TGTGCCAGCAGCCGGACACCTAACACCGGGGAGCTGTTTTTT
TRBD2	-	15	TRBV3-1	TRBJ2-3	CASSQASGSTDTQYF	TGTGCCAGCAGCCAGGCTAGCGGGAGCACAGATACGCAGTATTTT
-	-	14	TRBV5-1	TRBJ2-5	CASSFMTSQETQYF	TGCGCCAGCAGCTTTATGACCAGCCAAGAGACCCAGTACTTC
-	-	16	TRBV20-1	TRBJ2-3	CSAREKDYRITDTQYF	TGCAGTGCTAGAGAGAAGGACTACCGGATTACAGATACGCAGTATTTT
TRBD1	-	14	TRBV28	TRBJ1-1	CASSPHETGGRAFF	TGTGCCAGCAGTCCGCACGAAACAGGGGGAAGAGCTTTCTTT
-	-	13	TRBV20-1	TRBJ2-1	CSARVPTNREQFF	TGCAGTGCTAGAGTGCCGACTAACCGTGAGCAGTTCTTC
-	-	15	TRBV12-3/TRBV12-4	TRBJ1-5	CASSKGAGGNQPQHF	TGTGCCAGCAGTAAAGGGGCCGGTGGGAATCAGCCCCAGCATTTT
TRBD1	-	15	TRBV29-1	TRBJ1-2	CSLRQGTEPQYGYTF	TGCAGCCTCCGACAGGGAACGGAACCGCAGTATGGCTACACCTTC
TRBD2	-	14	TRBV12-3/TRBV12-4	TRBJ2-5	CASSGSGRPETQYF	TGTGCCAGCAGTGGTAGCGGGAGACCGGAGACCCAGTACTTC
TRBD2	-	13	TRBV29-1	TRBJ2-1	CSVGTSGRVEQFF	TGCAGCGTCGGGACTAGCGGGAGAGTTGAGCAGTTCTTC
-	-	9	TRBV2	TRBJ1-4	CASTSELFF	TGTGCCAGCACCTCTGAACTGTTTTTT
TRBD2	-	16	TRBV20-1	TRBJ2-2	CSARGFSGGNTGELFF	TGCAGTGCTAGGGGGTTTTCGGGAGGTAACACCGGGGAGCTGTTTTTT
-	-	16	TRBV7-9	TRBJ2-3	CASSLAEATSTDTQYF	TGTGCCAGCAGCTTAGCGGAGGCTACTAGCACAGATACGCAGTATTTT
-	-	15	TRBV18	TRBJ2-7	CASSPLPGQTDEQYF	TGTGCCAGCTCACCGCTACCAGGGCAGACCGACGAGCAGTACTTC
TRBD1	-	14	TRBV3-1	TRBJ1-2	CASSRRQGHYGYTF	TGTGCCAGCAGTAGGAGACAGGGCCACTATGGCTACACCTTC
-	-	13	TRBV20-1	TRBJ2-5	CSAHNREQETQYF	TGCAGTGCCCACAACAGGGAACAAGAGACCCAGTACTTC
-	-	12	TRBV20-1	TRBJ2-7	CSAARPGIEQYF	TGCAGTGCGGCTCGTCCGGGAATCGAGCAGTACTTC
-	once	14	TRBV29-1	TRBJ2-6	CSVPGLSGANVLTF	TGCAGCGTTCCCGGACTCTCTGGGGCCAACGTCCTGACTTTC
-	-	12	TRBV5-1	TRBJ2-7	CASQGSSYEQYF	TGCGCCAGCCAGGGCAGCTCCTACGAGCAGTACTTC
-	-	15	TRBV3-1	TRBJ1-2	CASSRHPQGAGGYTF	TGTGCCAGCAGCCGCCACCCTCAAGGGGCCGGTGGCTACACCTTC
-	-	17	TRBV15	TRBJ2-1	CATSRDPGSLSNNEQFF	TGTGCCACCAGCAGAGATCCCGGTAGCCTCTCCAACAATGAGCAGTTCTTC
-	few	12	TRBV27	TRBJ1-2	CASSFTGNGYTF	TGTGCCAGCAGTTTTACAGGGAATGGCTACACCTTC